The 4 T cell receptor beta chains in this list originate from one sample, sequenced in a study of cytomegalovirus exposure and HLA in healthy donors. PCR involved 60 Vbeta and 13 Jbeta primers. This table comes from immunoSEQ multiplex PCR, and its TCRdb copy is limited to in-frame clones, with some not included. Among some 140,000 clones listed, around 80% were seen once. Sequencing used PBMCs. All receptors come from a young man in good health.

The chain carries TRBV19 and TRBJ1-5, with 10 bases identical to TRBD1. The germline gives CDR1 LNHDA, CDR2 SQIVND (reference sequence). There are 14 residues in the CDR3. The CDR3 bases are TGTGCGACGTCCGGGACAGGGGGCAATCAGCCCCAGCATTTT. Amino acid sequence: CATSGTGGNQPQHF. Full variable domain (outside the CDR3, taken from reference TRBV19 and TRBJ1-5): DGGITQSPKYLFRKEGQNVTLSCEQNLNHDAMYWYRQDPGQGLRLIYYSQIVNDFQKGDIAEGYSVSREKKESFPLTVTSAQKNPTAFYLCATSGTGGNQPQHFGDGTRLSIL.

The chain links TRBV5-6 to TRBJ1-2; possible D gene TRBD1, 5 bases. The germline V gene has CDR1 SGHDT and CDR2 YYEEEE. The CDR3 totals 15 residues. V was cut by 0 bases and J by 3 bases, with 12 bases left in between. In DNA, the CDR3 is TGTGCCAGCAGCTTGGAAGGCAGGGTCTACTATGGCTACACCTTC. Encoded protein: CASSLEGRVYYGYTF.

V gene TRBV11-3 combines with J gene TRBJ2-7; tentative D call: TRBD1 (6 bases). Trimming shortened V by 1 base and J by 4 bases, and 14 bases separated the two germline ends. The germline gives CDR1 SGHNT, CDR2 YENEEA. The CDR3 has 15 residues. The chain's CDR3 is CASSLARTVLYEQYF. The CDR3 DNA follows: TGTGCCAGCAGCTTAGCCAGGACAGTGCTGTACGAGCAGTACTTC. Full variable domain (outside the CDR3, taken from reference TRBV11-3 and TRBJ2-7): EAGVVQSPRYKIIEKKQPVAFWCNPISGHNTLYWYLQNLGQGPELLIRYENEEAVDDSQLPKDRFSAERLKGVDSTLKIQPAELGDSAVYLCASSLARTVLYEQYFGPGTRLTVT.

The rearrangement uses TRBV15 and TRBJ2-1; TRBD1 aligns across 10 bases. CDR3 length: 16 amino acids. The germline V gene has CDR1 LNHNV and CDR2 YYDKDF (reference sequence). V shed 0 bases, J shed 8 bases, and the junction held 7 bases outside the gene matches. The CDR3 region is CATSRESGDRGDEQFF. CDR3 sequence (DNA): TGTGCCACCAGCAGAGAATCCGGGGACAGGGGAGATGAGCAGTTCTTC.